This TCR beta chain was recorded in a study of T-cell reconstitution after alpha-beta-depleted transplantation in children. General observations from the study: One year after transplant, T-cell counts and diversity came mostly from newly produced T cells. Some patients owed their high day-60 TCRbeta diversity to surviving recipient T cells and thymic progenitors.

The library targeted TCRbeta and was prepared with unique molecular identifiers. TCRdb re-derived calls from the PCR reads in MiXCR, one entry per CDR3 protein. The sample carries 200,000 to 300,000 distinct CDR3 sequences, about 25% recorded once. CDR1 is DFQATT and CDR2 is SNEGSKA in the germline V gene (reference sequence). Deletions cut 0 bases from V and 8 bases from J, with 20 bases between. This CDR3 is built from 16 residues. A word on this clonotype: The antigen remains unidentified.

The sample here was PBMCs, taken before TCRalphabeta/CD19-depleted stem cell transplant. The rearrangement uses TRBV20-1 and TRBJ2-1; possibly TRBD1 or TRBD2 for D (5 bases each). This clonotype originated in a girl aged 2-10 years with Fanconi anemia, due to receive a stem cell transplant. CDR3 amino acids: CSARDRRGAAGDEQFF. Written as DNA, the CDR3 is TGCAGTGCTAGAGACCGGCGAGGGGCGGCCGGCGATGAGCAGTTCTTC.